These T cell receptor beta chains were read from a single sample in a study of T cells in Graves' hyperthyroidism and ophthalmopathy. In TCRdb, the multiplex PCR reads were re-called with MiXCR into one record per CDR3 protein. The sample lists about 620,000 distinct CDR3 sequences; 15% to 20% were seen once. Sequencing input: blood. These receptor sequences come from a young woman with Graves' hyperthyroidism. Each CDR3 is given with its conserved first and last residue. D genes are given only for firm matches. Part of the rows lack a size; the others show once, few, many or a class for expanded clones.

DNA: TGCGCCAGCAGCCCGGGGGGGGCCCGAGGGGAGCAGTACTTC; CDR3: CASSPGGARGEQYF; V: TRBV5-1; J: TRBJ2-7; D: TRBD2; size: NA
DNA: TGTGCCAGCGGAAGACCGGGACGGGCAAACATTCAGTACTTC; CDR3: CASGRPGRANIQYF; V: TRBV12-3/TRBV12-4; J: TRBJ2-4; D: NA; size: NA
DNA: TGTGCCGCAATGGGGGGACAGGATCCCTCTCACGAGCAGTACTTC; CDR3: CAAMGGQDPSHEQYF; V: TRBV10-3; J: TRBJ2-7; D: TRBD1; size: many
DNA: TGTGCCAGCAGCTTTGCCCCGATCGGACTAGCGGACGCTACGCAGTATTTT; CDR3: CASSFAPIGLADATQYF; V: TRBV5-5; J: TRBJ2-3; D: TRBD2; size: NA
DNA: TGTGCCAGCAGTCCTGTAAGGTATGAGCAGTTCTTC; CDR3: CASSPVRYEQFF; V: TRBV28; J: TRBJ2-1; D: NA; size: many
DNA: TGTGCCAGCAGCCCTAGCGGCCTCACAGATACGCAGTATTTT; CDR3: CASSPSGLTDTQYF; V: TRBV3-1; J: TRBJ2-3; D: TRBD2; size: NA
DNA: TGTGCCAGCAGCCGGGCTCAGGGGGCTAACACCGGGGAGCTGTTTTTT; CDR3: CASSRAQGANTGELFF; V: TRBV3-1; J: TRBJ2-2; D: TRBD1; size: many
DNA: TGTGCCAGCCGCCAACAGGGAGGTGCCTACGAGCAGTACTTC; CDR3: CASRQQGGAYEQYF; V: TRBV28; J: TRBJ2-7; D: NA; size: many
DNA: TGTGCCAGCAGTGAAACGGGCGGGGAGCTGTTTTTT; CDR3: CASSETGGELFF; V: TRBV2; J: TRBJ2-2; D: NA; size: many
DNA: TGCAGCGCTACCCCAGGGGGCACTGAGCAGTTCTTC; CDR3: CSATPGGTEQFF; V: TRBV29-1; J: TRBJ2-1; D: TRBD1; size: NA
DNA: TGTGCCAGCAGCGTAGGACAGGCGGGCTACGAGCAGTACTTC; CDR3: CASSVGQAGYEQYF; V: TRBV9; J: TRBJ2-7; D: NA; size: NA
DNA: TGTGCCAGCTCACCGCTTCCGGGACAGAGGCCTGGAAACACCATATATTTT; CDR3: CASSPLPGQRPGNTIYF; V: TRBV18; J: TRBJ1-3; D: TRBD1; size: NA
DNA: TGTGCCACCAGTGATTTAGCGGGAGGGCCCACAGATACGCAGTATTTT; CDR3: CATSDLAGGPTDTQYF; V: TRBV24-1; J: TRBJ2-3; D: TRBD2; size: NA
DNA: TGTGCCATCTTTGGTTCGGCTAGCGTCTACAATGAGCAGTTCTTC; CDR3: CAIFGSASVYNEQFF; V: TRBV6-1; J: TRBJ2-1; D: NA; size: many
DNA: TGTGCCAGTAGTATCACTAGCGGGACTAGCACAGATACGCAGTATTTT; CDR3: CASSITSGTSTDTQYF; V: TRBV19; J: TRBJ2-3; D: TRBD2; size: NA
DNA: TGTGTCTGGAGTGGAGGGGGCGAAGCTTTCTTT; CDR3: CVWSGGGEAFF; V: TRBV30; J: TRBJ1-1; D: TRBD1; size: NA
DNA: TGTGCCAGCAGCCGGGAGTGGACGGCCGGGGAGCTGTTTTTT; CDR3: CASSREWTAGELFF; V: TRBV9; J: TRBJ2-2; D: NA; size: NA
DNA: TGCGCCGGCCGGGGGGCGGGCACTGAAGCTTTCTTT; CDR3: CAGRGAGTEAFF; V: TRBV4-1; J: TRBJ1-1; D: NA; size: few
DNA: TGTGCCAGTAGTATTGGACAGGGCATCAATGAGCAGTTCTTC; CDR3: CASSIGQGINEQFF; V: TRBV19; J: TRBJ2-1; D: TRBD1; size: few
DNA: TGCGCCAGCAGCTTGGTTACTGAACCCCAAGAGACCCAGTACTTC; CDR3: CASSLVTEPQETQYF; V: TRBV5-1; J: TRBJ2-5; D: NA; size: NA
DNA: TGTGCCCGGACCGGGACTAGCGGGTGGGGGGGCAATGAGCAGTTCTTC; CDR3: CARTGTSGWGGNEQFF; V: TRBV30; J: TRBJ2-1; D: TRBD2; size: NA
DNA: TGTGCCAGCAGCCAAGATTCAGTTAGGAACACCGGGGAGCTGTTTTTT; CDR3: CASSQDSVRNTGELFF; V: TRBV3-1; J: TRBJ2-2; D: NA; size: many
DNA: TGTGCCAGCAGCTTAGATAGTTTGGCGGACGAGCAGTACTTC; CDR3: CASSLDSLADEQYF; V: TRBV11-2; J: TRBJ2-7; D: NA; size: many
DNA: TGTGCCAGCACCTCCGGGCATTTCTACAATGAGCAGTTCTTC; CDR3: CASTSGHFYNEQFF; V: TRBV12-3/TRBV12-4; J: TRBJ2-1; D: NA; size: few